These 30 T cell receptor beta chains were sequenced from one sample in a study of cytomegalovirus exposure and HLA in healthy donors. In the PCR, 60 Vbeta and 13 Jbeta primers were used. Profiled with immunoSEQ multiplex PCR; TCRdb holds only in-frame clones, not every one. The table has about 150,000 clones, 80% to 90% seen once. Input material: PBMCs. These receptor sequences come from a man under 40 in good health and CMV-seropositive.

This sequence joins TRBV13 and TRBJ1-2; D is perhaps TRBD1 (5 bases). Germline loops: CDR1 PRHDT, CDR2 FYEKMQ (reference sequence). V lost 1 base, J lost 1 base, and 7 bases lay in between. The CDR3 is 14 amino acids. CDR3 nucleotides: TGTGCCAGCAGCTTAGCCAGGGATAACTATGGCTACACCTTC. Translated: CASSLARDNYGYTF. Looking up the rest from reference TRBV13 and TRBJ1-2 gives the full variable domain: AAGVIQSPRHLIKEKRETATLKCYPIPRHDTVYWYQQGPGQDPQFLISFYEKMQSDKGSIPDRFSAQQFSDYHSELNMSSLELGDSALYFCASSLARDNYGYTFGSGTRLTVV.

The chain joins TRBV18 to TRBJ2-3, with D hard to call. CDR3 length equals 15 residues. Germline loops: CDR1 KGHSH, CDR2 LQKENI. V was cut by 4 bases and J by 4 bases, with 15 bases left in between. The CDR3 DNA is TGTGCCAGCTCACGGCCTTCGCAGCGAGCAGATACGCAGTATTTT. Amino acid sequence: CASSRPSQRADTQYF.

The chain employs TRBV11-2 and TRBJ2-7; possibly TRBD2 for D (6 bases). This CDR3 comprises 15 residues. The V end lost 4 bases, the J end lost 2 bases, and 15 bases lay between the germline ends. The germline gives CDR1 SGHAT, CDR2 FQNNGV. The CDR3 protein is CASSSIRGVAYEQYF. The CDR3 coding sequence is TGTGCCAGCAGCTCCATACGCGGGGTAGCCTACGAGCAGTACTTC.

This clone was seen a handful of times. This sequence joins TRBV9 and TRBJ2-3; D unresolved. V lost 4 bases, J lost 8 bases, and 11 bases lay in between. CDR1 and CDR2 from the germline V gene are SGDLS and YYNGEE. The CDR3 runs to 12 residues. This CDR3 reads CASSLPSGTQYF. CDR3 DNA: TGTGCCAGCAGCCTCCCATCGGGTACGCAGTATTTT.

The chain combines TRBV7-9 with TRBJ2-7, with TRBD1 identical over 10 bases. The CDR3 sequence is 15 residues long. CDR1 SEHNR and CDR2 FQNEAQ come from the germline V gene (reference sequence). The V segment lost 3 bases and the J segment 4 bases; nucleotides outside the gene matches: 6. Here the CDR3 reads CASSLSRTGGYEQYF. The CDR3 nucleotides read TGTGCCAGCAGCTTGTCCCGGACAGGGGGATACGAGCAGTACTTC. Full variable domain (rest looked up from reference TRBV7-9 and TRBJ2-7): DTGVSQNPRHKITKRGQNVTFRCDPISEHNRLYWYRQTLGQGPEFLTYFQNEAQLEKSRLLSDRFSAERPKGSFSTLEIQRTEQGDSAMYLCASSLSRTGGYEQYFGPGTRLTVT.

The genes are TRBV19 and TRBJ1-5, with 9 bases identical to TRBD1. The CDR3 extends over 14 amino acids. The germline V gene encodes CDR1 LNHDA and CDR2 SQIVND (reference sequence). The trim removed 8 bases at V and 6 bases at J, leaving 8 bases unmatched. The CDR3 nucleotides are TGTGCCAGTCAAACAGGGGGCGCGTTTCAGCCCCAGCATTTT. Protein sequence: CASQTGGAFQPQHF.

The V and J genes are TRBV29-1 and TRBJ2-5; 8 bases map to TRBD1. With V trimmed by 6 bases and J by 5 bases, 2 bases remained unmatched. CDR3 length equals 11 residues. Looked up from germline, CDR1 is SQVTM and CDR2 is ANQGSEA. The CDR3 protein is CSVGQGETQYF. The CDR3 DNA reads as TGCAGCGTAGGACAGGGTGAGACCCAGTACTTC.

This chain connects TRBV4-3 to TRBJ2-6; TRBD1 agrees at 7 bases. Germline loops: CDR1 LGHNA, CDR2 YSLEER. The junction had 10 bases not matched to a gene; V was cut back by 4 bases and J by 1 base. This CDR3 is built from 18 residues. In DNA, the CDR3 is TGCGCCAGCAGCCTGGGACAGCCGGGGCCTTCTGGGGCCAACGTCCTGACTTTC. It encodes CASSLGQPGPSGANVLTF.

V is TRBV10-1 and J is TRBJ2-3; 14 bases align to TRBD2. Germline loops: CDR1 WNHNN, CDR2 SYGVQD (reference sequence). The CDR3 spans 17 residues. V shed 3 bases and J 4 bases; nucleotides not matched to a gene: 6. The CDR3 nucleotides read TGCGCCAGCAGTGACGGGACTAGCGGGAGCAGTGCAGATACGCAGTATTTT. Its translation is CASSDGTSGSSADTQYF.

V usage is TRBV5-1 and J usage is TRBJ2-7; D gene uncertain. The CDR3 runs 14 residues. With 1 base removed from V and 3 bases from J, the gap between germline ends came to 11 bases. Germline V gives CDR1 SGHRS, CDR2 YFSETQ. The CDR3 DNA reads as TGCGCCAGCAGCTTGATAACTGTATACTACGAGCAGTACGTC. This translates into CASSLITVYYEQYV.

DNA for the CDR3: TGTGCCAGCAGTGAAATTGCGAACACCGGGGAGCTGTTTTTT. It encodes CASSEIANTGELFF. The chain links TRBV25-1 to TRBJ1-3, with D unclear. Gene TRBJ2-2 matches the end of the DNA better, so the J call may be wrong. This CDR3 has 14 residues. Germline loops: CDR1 MGHDK, CDR2 SYGVNS.

The chain uses TRBV30 and TRBJ2-5; 15 bases match TRBD2. V lost 4 bases and J lost 5; bases outside the gene matches: 8. CDR1 is GTSNPN, CDR2 SVGIG, per germline (reference sequence). CDR3 size: 16 residues. The CDR3 is CAWTSGLAGGAETQYF. In nucleotides, the CDR3 is TGTGCCTGGACCTCCGGACTAGCGGGAGGGGCGGAGACCCAGTACTTC.

This rearrangement joins TRBV7-3 to TRBJ1-1; weak D call: TRBD1 (5 bases). This CDR3 is built from 16 residues. V was trimmed by 2 bases and J by 5 bases, leaving 18 bases between them. Germline V gives CDR1 SGHTA, CDR2 FQGTGA. In DNA, the CDR3 is TGTGCCAGCAGCTTACGAGGGGTCCCGGAGGGGACTGAAGCTTTCTTT. Its translation: CASSLRGVPEGTEAFF.

This chain connects TRBV19 to TRBJ1-1; D is undetermined. The germline V gene has CDR1 LNHDA and CDR2 SQIVND (reference sequence). The CDR3 consists of 15 residues. The V and J ends lost 7 bases and 1 base respectively, with 16 bases between them. The CDR3 DNA reads TGTGCCAGTACCCCCAACCGGGGATGGAACACTGAAGCTTTCTTT. Translation gives CASTPNRGWNTEAFF.

The chain is built from TRBV7-9 and TRBJ2-3; tentative D call: TRBD1 (6 bases). The germline V gene has CDR1 SEHNR and CDR2 FQNEAQ (reference sequence). The CDR3 runs 12 residues. In DNA, the CDR3 is TGTTCCACCGCTCAGGGGTCAGATACGCAGTATTTT. This sequence encodes CSTAQGSDTQYF. Using reference TRBV7-9 and TRBJ2-3 for the parts outside the CDR3, the full variable domain is DTGVSQNPRHKITKRGQNVTFRCDPISEHNRLYWYRQTLGQGPEFLTYFQNEAQLEKSRLLSDRFSAERPKGSFSTLEIQRTEQGDSAMYLCSTAQGSDTQYFGPGTRLTVL.

The chain employs TRBV7-2 and TRBJ1-2, with 11 bases lining up with TRBD1. V shed 5 bases and J 6 bases; nucleotides not matched to a gene: 11. The CDR3 has 16 amino acids. Germline values: CDR1 SGHTA, CDR2 FQGNSA. Written as DNA, the CDR3 is TGTGCCAGCAGCCGTTCCCCGGGACAGGGGGGAGATGGCTACACCTTC. Its translation: CASSRSPGQGGDGYTF.

V gene TRBV2 combines with J gene TRBJ2-2; 8 bases align to TRBD1. The germline gives CDR1 SNHLY, CDR2 FYNNEI. The length of the CDR3 is 15 residues. V lost 6 bases and J lost 5; bases outside the gene matches: 8. In DNA, the CDR3 is TGTGCCAGCAGCGATCAGGGGGCGGGGACCGGGGAGCTGTTTTTT. Its protein is CASSDQGAGTGELFF. The complete variable domain, with remaining parts taken from reference TRBV2 and TRBJ2-2, reads EPEVTQTPSHQVTQMGQEVILRCVPISNHLYFYWYRQILGQKVEFLVSFYNNEISEKSEIFDDQFSVERPDGSNFTLKIRSTKLEDSAMYFCASSDQGAGTGELFFGEGSRLTVL.

This clone was recorded once. This chain links TRBV5-1 with TRBJ1-4; a possible D gene is TRBD1 (6 bases). The CDR3 has 16 amino acids. V was pared by 6 bases and J by 3 bases, with 18 bases between. The V gene's germline CDR1 is SGHRS and CDR2 YFSETQ. CDR3 in DNA: TGCGCCAGCATGGACGGGACACCATCCGCTAATGAAAAACTGTTTTTT. It specifies CASMDGTPSANEKLFF. Using reference TRBV5-1 and TRBJ1-4 for the parts outside the CDR3, the full variable domain is KAGVTQTPRYLIKTRGQQVTLSCSPISGHRSVSWYQQTPGQGLQFLFEYFSETQRNKGNFPGRFSGRQFSNSRSEMNVSTLELGDSALYLCASMDGTPSANEKLFFGSGTQLSVL.

As for this clone: Different DNA sequences within this sample yield the same CDR3. The V and J genes are TRBV30 and TRBJ2-7, with 11 positions matching TRBD2. CDR3 size: 20 residues. V lost 1 base and J lost 2; bases outside the gene matches: 19. Germline-derived CDR1 and CDR2 are GTSNPN and SVGIG (reference sequence). Here the CDR3 DNA reads TGTGCCTGGAGTGCCTCCCAGAGACTAGCGGGGCCCAGGGTTACCTACGAGCAGTACTTC. Its protein is CAWSASQRLAGPRVTYEQYF.

The CDR3 loop is CASSPPAGGTGELFF. The DNA for the CDR3 is TGTGCCAGCAGCCCCCCTGCGGGAGGAACCGGGGAGCTGTTTTTT. This chain joins TRBV7-2 and TRBJ2-2; 8 bases map to TRBD2. The CDR3 consists of 15 residues. V shed 5 bases and J 5 bases; nucleotides not matched to a gene: 7. CDR1 is SGHTA and CDR2 is FQGNSA in the germline V gene.

The chain recombines TRBV4-1 with TRBJ2-1; 11 bases align to TRBD2. Germline V gene sequence: CDR1 MGHRA, CDR2 YSYEKL. The V gene end was trimmed by 3 bases and the J gene end by 6 bases; junction bases not matched to a gene: 13. The CDR3 extends over 18 amino acids. The CDR3 nucleotides read TGCGCCAGCAGCCAGAAGACCCCCACTAGCGGGAGCCTCAATGAGCAGTTCTTC. Residues: CASSQKTPTSGSLNEQFF.

On this clone: This sample also contains other DNA sequences that code for the same CDR3. This chain connects TRBV18 to TRBJ2-7, with a tentative D call TRBD1 (6 bases). CDR3 length: 13 residues. V was trimmed by 3 bases and J by 3 bases, leaving 9 bases between them. The germline CDR1 and CDR2 sequences are KGHSH and LQKENI. DNA of the CDR3: TGTGCCAGCTCACCTGCACAGGGCTACGAGCAGTACTTC. Its protein product is CASSPAQGYEQYF.

The chain combines TRBV9 with TRBJ1-2; D unclear. Germline V lookup: CDR1 SGDLS, CDR2 YYNGEE. With 5 bases removed from V and 1 base from J, the gap between germline ends came to 9 bases. The length of the CDR3 is 13 residues. Here the CDR3 reads CASRAGSNYGYTF. CDR3 nucleotide sequence: TGTGCCAGCAGGGCGGGGAGTAACTATGGCTACACCTTC.

This sequence joins TRBV4-1 and TRBJ2-5; no reliable D call. CDR3 length equals 15 residues. Looked up from germline, CDR1 is MGHRA and CDR2 is YSYEKL. V was pared by 0 bases and J by 4 bases, with 12 bases between. CDR3 coding DNA: TGCGCCAGCAGCCAAGAACCCGCGCAAAGAGAGACCCAGTACTTC. This gives the protein CASSQEPAQRETQYF.

With regard to this clone: This CDR3 is also generated by other DNA sequences in the sample. The DNA for the CDR3 is TGCGCCAGCAGCTTGGACAGGGACGGCTACACCTTC. Translation: CASSLDRDGYTF. The rearrangement joins TRBV5-1 to TRBJ1-2; a weak D match, TRBD1 (6 bases). Germline values: CDR1 SGHRS, CDR2 YFSETQ. The CDR3 spans 12 residues. Trimming took 0 bases from V and 8 from J, leaving 8 bases between them.

This clone was detected only a few times. The chain combines TRBV11-2 with TRBJ1-1; D might be TRBD1 (5 bases). The CDR3 is made up of 13 amino acids. Germline loops: CDR1 SGHAT, CDR2 FQNNGV. Trimming took 5 bases from V and 11 from J, leaving 18 bases between them. As DNA, the CDR3 is TGTGCCAGCAGCCATCGCTCCGGGGGGGACGCTTTCTTT. As protein: CASSHRSGGDAFF.

CDR3 sequence (DNA): TGTGCCAGCAGCGTAGGACTAGCGGGAGGCGGGTTTCGGTCCACAGATACGCAGTATTTT. Its translation: CASSVGLAGGGFRSTDTQYF. The J gene is TRBJ2-3, the V gene TRBV9; TRBD2 matches at 13 bases. The CDR3 has 20 residues. V gave up 0 bases and J gave up 2 bases; unmatched junction bases: 12. CDR1 and CDR2 from the germline V gene are SGDLS and YYNGEE.

The CDR3 sequence is CASSRDRVANQPQHF. CDR3 coding DNA: TGTGCCAGCAGTCGGGACAGGGTTGCTAATCAGCCCCAGCATTTT. This chain links TRBV6-1 with TRBJ1-5; 9 nucleotides agree with TRBD1. In germline, CDR1 is MNHNS, CDR2 SASEGT. CDR3 length: 15 amino acids. The V segment lost 5 bases and the J segment 4 bases; nucleotides outside the gene matches: 6.

In its sample, this clone was seen a few times. The gene calls are TRBV7-9 and TRBJ1-1, with no clear D. V gave up 7 bases and J gave up 10 bases, with 10 bases separating them. This CDR3 is 10 amino acids long. The V gene's germline CDR1 is SEHNR and CDR2 FQNEAQ (reference sequence). CDR3 nucleotides: TGTGCCAGCAACCCGGGGTTAGCTTTCTTT. Its protein is CASNPGLAFF.

The chain couples TRBV29-1 to TRBJ1-5; D ambiguous. V was clipped by 7 bases and J by 4 bases, with 14 bases between them. Per germline, CDR1 SQVTM and CDR2 ANQGSEA. The CDR3 extends over 13 amino acids. The CDR3 sequence is CSALEVGNQPQHF. In DNA, the CDR3 is TGCAGCGCGCTAGAGGTCGGGAATCAGCCCCAGCATTTT. The full variable domain, rest sourced from reference TRBV29-1 and TRBJ1-5, is SAVISQKPSRDICQRGTSLTIQCQVDSQVTMMFWYRQQPGQSLTLIATANQGSEATYESGFVIDKFPISRPNLTFSTLTVSNMSPEDSSIYLCSALEVGNQPQHFGDGTRLSIL.